What follows describes a single T cell receptor beta chain. The antigen remains unidentified. This entry is derived from a study of identical twins. Between the trimmed V and J ends, which lost 3 bases and 2 bases, there was a span of 14 bases. Germline V lookup: CDR1 SGHVS, CDR2 FQNEAQ. This CDR3 region has 17 residues. Study-wide points: A cross-sectional statistical analysis, not follow-up of the same donors, supported the conclusions. For cord blood, abundant beta clonotypes had fewer insertions, unlike memory repertoires, which showed none.

Template switching supplied a universal primer site; unique molecular identifiers were carried on the cDNA. TCRdb reprocessed the 5' RACE reads via MiXCR and lists one record per CDR3 protein. This table has 400,000 or so distinct CDR3 sequences, around 9.7% appearing once. The sequence derives from a woman between 45 and 65 years old in good health. V is TRBV7-8 and J is TRBJ2-6, with D tentatively TRBD2 (6 bases). Input material: naive T cells sorted from blood. CDR3: CASSFHRGGAGANVLTF. CDR3 nucleotides: TGTGCCAGCAGCTTCCACCGCGGAGGGGCTGGGGCCAACGTCCTGACTTTC.